This TCR beta chain was sequenced for a study of cytomegalovirus exposure and HLA in healthy donors. The PCR employed 60 Vbeta primers together with 13 Jbeta primers. Method: immunoSEQ multiplex PCR; TCRdb's copy keeps in-frame clones and lacks some. The table records around 140,000 clones, over 80% of them present only once. V lost 4 bases, J lost 8 bases, and 9 bases lay in between. This CDR3 spans 12 amino acids. From germline, CDR1 is SGHNT and CDR2 YYREEE (reference sequence). The source material was PBMCs. The clonotype originates from a man aged 35 to 55 in good health and CMV-seronegative. The chain combines TRBV5-4 with TRBJ1-4; tentative D call: TRBD1 (6 bases). CDR3 coding DNA: TGTGCCAGCAGCCCCGACAGGGAAAAACTGTTTTTT. Amino acids: CASSPDREKLFF.